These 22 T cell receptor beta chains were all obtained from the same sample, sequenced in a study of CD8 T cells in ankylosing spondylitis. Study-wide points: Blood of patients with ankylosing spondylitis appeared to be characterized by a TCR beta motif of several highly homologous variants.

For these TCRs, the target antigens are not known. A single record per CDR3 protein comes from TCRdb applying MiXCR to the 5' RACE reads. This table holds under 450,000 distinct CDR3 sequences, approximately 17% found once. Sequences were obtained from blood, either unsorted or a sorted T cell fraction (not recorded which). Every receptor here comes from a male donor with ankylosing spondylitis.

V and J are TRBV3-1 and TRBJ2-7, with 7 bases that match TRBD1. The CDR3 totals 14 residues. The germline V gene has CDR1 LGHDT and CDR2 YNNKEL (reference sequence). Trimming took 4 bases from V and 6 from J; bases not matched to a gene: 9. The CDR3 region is CASSPLRDSGEQYF. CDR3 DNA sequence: TGTGCCAGCAGCCCCCTCCGGGACAGTGGCGAGCAGTACTTC.

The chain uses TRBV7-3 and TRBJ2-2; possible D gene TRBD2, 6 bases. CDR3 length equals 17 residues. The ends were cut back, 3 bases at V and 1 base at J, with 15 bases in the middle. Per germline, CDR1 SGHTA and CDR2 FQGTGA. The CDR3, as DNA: TGTGCCAGCAGCTTTAACGTGGGCGGGGTGAACACCGGGGAGCTGTTTTTT. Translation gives CASSFNVGGVNTGELFF. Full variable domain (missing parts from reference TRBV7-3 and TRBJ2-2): GAGVSQTPSNKVTEKGKYVELRCDPISGHTALYWYRQSLGQGPEFLIYFQGTGAADDSGLPNDRFFAVRPEGSVSTLKIQRTERGDSAVYLCASSFNVGGVNTGELFFGEGSRLTVL.

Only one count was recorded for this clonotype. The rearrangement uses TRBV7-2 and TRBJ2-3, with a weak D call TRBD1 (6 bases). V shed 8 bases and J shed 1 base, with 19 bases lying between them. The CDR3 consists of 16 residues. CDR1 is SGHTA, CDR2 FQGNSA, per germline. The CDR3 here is CASSYRPAGGTDTQYF. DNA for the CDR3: TGTGCCAGCTCCTACCGGCCGGCAGGGGGCACAGATACGCAGTATTTT. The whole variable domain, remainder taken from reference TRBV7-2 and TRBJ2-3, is GAGVSQSPSNKVTEKGKDVELRCDPISGHTALYWYRQSLGQGLEFLIYFQGNSAPDKSGLPSDRFSAERTGGSVSTLTIQRTQQEDSAVYLCASSYRPAGGTDTQYFGPGTRLTVL.

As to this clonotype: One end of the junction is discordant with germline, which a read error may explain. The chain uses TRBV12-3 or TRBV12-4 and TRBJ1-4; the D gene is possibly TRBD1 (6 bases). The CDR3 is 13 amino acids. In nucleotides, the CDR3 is TGTGCCAGCAGGAAAGCAGGGACACCGGGGAGGGTTTTT. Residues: CASRKAGTPGRVF.

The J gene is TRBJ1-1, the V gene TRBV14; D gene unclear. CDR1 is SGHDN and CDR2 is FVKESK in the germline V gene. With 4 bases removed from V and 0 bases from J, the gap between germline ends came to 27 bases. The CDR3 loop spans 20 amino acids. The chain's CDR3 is CASSPLGKVLRASLNTEAFF. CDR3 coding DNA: TGTGCCAGCAGCCCCCTTGGAAAGGTTCTGAGGGCCTCTCTGAACACTGAAGCTTTCTTT.

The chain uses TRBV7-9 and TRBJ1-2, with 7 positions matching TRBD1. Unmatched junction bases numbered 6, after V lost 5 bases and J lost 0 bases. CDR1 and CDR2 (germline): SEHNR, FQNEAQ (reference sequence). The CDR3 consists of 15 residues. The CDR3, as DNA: TGTGCCAGCAGCCGAGGGACAGCCCCTAACTATGGCTACACCTTC. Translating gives CASSRGTAPNYGYTF.

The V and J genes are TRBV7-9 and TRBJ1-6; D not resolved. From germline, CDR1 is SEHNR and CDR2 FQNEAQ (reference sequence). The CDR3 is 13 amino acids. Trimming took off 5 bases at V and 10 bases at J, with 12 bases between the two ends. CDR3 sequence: CASSPAVGSPLHF. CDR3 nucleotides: TGTGCCAGCAGCCCGGCCGTGGGGTCACCCCTCCACTTT.

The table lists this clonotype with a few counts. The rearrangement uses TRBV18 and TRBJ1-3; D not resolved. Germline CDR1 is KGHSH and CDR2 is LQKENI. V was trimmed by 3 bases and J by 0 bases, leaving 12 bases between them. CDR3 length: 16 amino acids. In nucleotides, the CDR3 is TGTGCCAGCTCACCCCGTCGGACGGACTCTGGAAACACCATATATTTT. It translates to CASSPRRTDSGNTIYF.

As DNA, the CDR3 is TGTGCCAGCAGTTTTGTGGGGATCGAGCAGTACTTC. It is translated as CASSFVGIEQYF. The J gene is TRBJ2-7, the V gene TRBV12-3 or TRBV12-4, with D uncertain. The germline V and J ends were trimmed by 3 bases and 6 bases, with 9 bases remaining between them. This CDR3 has 12 residues.

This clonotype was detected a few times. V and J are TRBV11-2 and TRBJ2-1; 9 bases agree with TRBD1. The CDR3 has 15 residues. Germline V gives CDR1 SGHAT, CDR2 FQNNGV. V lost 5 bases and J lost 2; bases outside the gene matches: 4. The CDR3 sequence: CASSQTGGPYNEQFF. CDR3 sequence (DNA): TGTGCCAGCAGCCAGACAGGGGGTCCCTACAATGAGCAGTTCTTC.

The CDR3 region is CASSKDRGLNEKLFF. CDR3 in DNA: TGTGCCAGCAGTAAGGACAGGGGGCTTAATGAAAAACTGTTTTTT. The chain combines TRBV6-1 with TRBJ1-4, with TRBD1 identical over 11 bases. Losses at the gene ends were 5 bases for V and 4 bases for J; bases not matched to a gene: 3. CDR1 is MNHNS and CDR2 is SASEGT in the germline V gene. This CDR3 region has 15 residues.

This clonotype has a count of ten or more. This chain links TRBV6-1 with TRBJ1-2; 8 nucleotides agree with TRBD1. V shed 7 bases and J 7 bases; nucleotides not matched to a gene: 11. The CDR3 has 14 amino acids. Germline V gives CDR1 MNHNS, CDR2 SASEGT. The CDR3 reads CASTYDRGYGGYTF. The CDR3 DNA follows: TGTGCCAGCACCTACGACAGGGGTTATGGTGGCTACACCTTC.

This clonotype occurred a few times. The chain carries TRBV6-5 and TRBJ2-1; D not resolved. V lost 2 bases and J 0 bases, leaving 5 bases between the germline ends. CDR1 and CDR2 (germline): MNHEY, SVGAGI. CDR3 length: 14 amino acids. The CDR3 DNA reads TGTGCCAGCAGTTACGCCCGCTCCTACAATGAGCAGTTCTTC. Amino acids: CASSYARSYNEQFF.

The DNA for the CDR3 is TGTGCCAGCAGTGGACACAGCACGCAGTATTTT. This sequence encodes CASSGHSTQYF. The V call is TRBV6-1, the J call TRBJ2-3, with D unresolved. V lost 4 bases, J lost 9 bases, and 8 bases lay in between. The germline V gene encodes CDR1 MNHNS and CDR2 SASEGT. This CDR3 has 11 residues.

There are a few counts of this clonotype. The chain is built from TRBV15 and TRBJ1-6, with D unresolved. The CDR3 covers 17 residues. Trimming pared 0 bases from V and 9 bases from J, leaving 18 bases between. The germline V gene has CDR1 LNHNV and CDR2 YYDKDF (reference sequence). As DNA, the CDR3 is TGTGCCACCAGCAGAGATCATGCGGCCAAGATAGCTTCACCCCTCCACTTT. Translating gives CATSRDHAAKIASPLHF.

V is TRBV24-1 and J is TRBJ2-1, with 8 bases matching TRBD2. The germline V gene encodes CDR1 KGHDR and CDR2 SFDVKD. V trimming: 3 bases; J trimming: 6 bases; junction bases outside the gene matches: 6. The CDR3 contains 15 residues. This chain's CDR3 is CATSDPSGPLNEQFF. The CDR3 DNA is TGTGCCACCAGTGATCCTAGCGGGCCCCTCAATGAGCAGTTCTTC.

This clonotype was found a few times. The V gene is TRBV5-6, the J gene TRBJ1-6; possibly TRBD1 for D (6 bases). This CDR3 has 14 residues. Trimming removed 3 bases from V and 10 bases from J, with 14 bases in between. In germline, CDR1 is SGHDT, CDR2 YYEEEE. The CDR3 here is CASSSTGFDSPLHF. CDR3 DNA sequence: TGTGCCAGCAGCTCTACAGGGTTTGACTCACCCCTCCACTTT.

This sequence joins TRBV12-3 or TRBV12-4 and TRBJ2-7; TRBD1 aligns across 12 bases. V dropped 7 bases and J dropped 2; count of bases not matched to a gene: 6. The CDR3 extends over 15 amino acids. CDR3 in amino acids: CASTLGTGGPYEQYF. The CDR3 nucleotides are TGTGCCAGCACCTTGGGGACAGGGGGCCCCTACGAGCAGTACTTC.

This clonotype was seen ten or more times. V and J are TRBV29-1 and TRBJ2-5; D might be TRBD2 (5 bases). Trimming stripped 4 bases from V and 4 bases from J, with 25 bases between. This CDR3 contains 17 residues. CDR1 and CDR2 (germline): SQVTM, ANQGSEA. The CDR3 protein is CSVGIFRGRESGETQYF. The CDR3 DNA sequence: TGCAGCGTTGGGATTTTTCGAGGGCGCGAGAGCGGAGAGACCCAGTACTTC.

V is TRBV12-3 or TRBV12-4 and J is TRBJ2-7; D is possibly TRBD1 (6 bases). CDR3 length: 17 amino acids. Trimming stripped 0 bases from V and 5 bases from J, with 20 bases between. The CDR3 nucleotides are TGTGCCAGCAGTTTAGCGCTGGGGGCGCTTATAAGCGACGAGCAGTACTTC. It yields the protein CASSLALGALISDEQYF.

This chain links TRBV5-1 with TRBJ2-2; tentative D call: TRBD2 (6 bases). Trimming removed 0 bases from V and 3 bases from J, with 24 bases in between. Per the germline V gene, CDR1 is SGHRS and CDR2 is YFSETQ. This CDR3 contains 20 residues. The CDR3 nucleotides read TGCGCCAGCAGCTTGGGACAGACGGCGGGGAAGTTTCAGGACACCGGGGAGCTGTTTTTT. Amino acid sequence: CASSLGQTAGKFQDTGELFF.

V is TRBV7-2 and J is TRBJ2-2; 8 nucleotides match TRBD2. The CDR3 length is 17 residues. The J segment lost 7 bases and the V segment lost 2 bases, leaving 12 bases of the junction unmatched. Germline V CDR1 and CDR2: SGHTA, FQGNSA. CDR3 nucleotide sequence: TGTGCCAGCAGCTTATGGTCTAGCGGGTCCTCGGGCGGGGAGCTGTTTTTT. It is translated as CASSLWSSGSSGGELFF.